The 25 T cell receptor beta chains listed next were all sequenced from one sample in a study of patients and donors after allogeneic stem cell transplantation. TCRdb independently ran MiXCR on the RT-PCR reads; one entry per CDR3 protein. The data show about 960,000 distinct CDR3 sequences, with over 15% seen just once and 6% held by the top ten. The specimen sequenced was blood, either unsorted or a sorted T cell fraction (not recorded which). These receptors came from a human donor who was either an allogeneic HSCT recipient or a stem cell or donor lymphocyte infusion donor (not recorded which). It is not recorded whose cells these are; they may come from a transplant donor.

This clonotype was counted a few times. The J gene is TRBJ1-6, the V gene TRBV9; D is ambiguous. The germline V gene encodes CDR1 SGDLS and CDR2 YYNGEE. Trimming took 0 bases from V and 7 from J, leaving 11 bases between them. The CDR3 sequence is 15 residues long. The CDR3 DNA is TGTGCCAGCAGCGTAGACCAGCGAGGGAATTCACCCCTCCACTTT. This translates into CASSVDQRGNSPLHF.

This clonotype has more than one count but fewer than ten. J is TRBJ2-7 and V is TRBV9, with 8 nucleotides matching TRBD2. The V gene end was trimmed by 2 bases and the J gene end by 4 bases; junction bases not matched to a gene: 8. From germline, CDR1 is SGDLS and CDR2 YYNGEE. This CDR3 has 15 residues. The CDR3, as DNA: TGTGCCAGCAGCGTCGGGACTAGTCGAGCATACGAGCAGTACTTC. This gives the protein CASSVGTSRAYEQYF.

The chain carries TRBV4-2 and TRBJ1-5; D perhaps matches TRBD1 (5 bases). V was clipped by 3 bases and J by 9 bases, with 18 bases between them. The CDR3 spans 15 residues. CDR1 is LGHNA, CDR2 YNFKEQ, per germline. CDR3 sequence: CASSHSRDQVGPQHF. CDR3 DNA: TGTGCCAGCAGCCACTCCCGGGACCAGGTCGGGCCCCAGCATTTT.

The chain recombines TRBV20-1 with TRBJ2-5; 13 bases fit TRBD2. The CDR3 totals 16 residues. The ends lost 6 bases at V and 5 bases at J; junction bases unmatched: 12. Germline V gene data show CDR1 as DFQATT and CDR2 as SNEGSKA (reference sequence). CDR3 loop: CSAVRGTSGVYETQYF. The CDR3 DNA is TGCAGTGCCGTAAGAGGGACTAGCGGGGTTTATGAGACCCAGTACTTC.

The chain combines TRBV20-1 with TRBJ2-5; D gene uncertain. V was pared by 6 bases and J by 1 base, with 15 bases between. This CDR3 spans 14 amino acids. Per germline, CDR1 DFQATT and CDR2 SNEGSKA (reference sequence). In DNA form, the CDR3 reads TGCAGTGCCGCCAGGATGGTGGGCCAAGAGACCCAGTACTTC. It is translated as CSAARMVGQETQYF.

The chain links TRBV12-3 or TRBV12-4 to TRBJ1-3; D possibly corresponds to TRBD1 (5 bases). The CDR3 totals 14 residues. V was clipped by 10 bases and J by 3 bases, with 16 bases between them. This chain's CDR3 is CATSIQGFGNTIYF. CDR3 bases: TGTGCCACTTCGATCCAGGGCTTTGGAAACACCATATATTTT.

The J gene is TRBJ1-1, the V gene TRBV27; 8 positions match TRBD1. The ends lost 0 bases at V and 7 bases at J; junction bases unmatched: 7. The germline V gene encodes CDR1 MNHEY and CDR2 SMNVEV (reference sequence). CDR3 length equals 15 residues. CDR3 sequence (DNA): TGTGCCAGCAGTTTATCGTGGGGGACAGGATTTGAAGCTTTCTTT. Protein product: CASSLSWGTGFEAFF.

V is TRBV28 and J is TRBJ1-2; tentative D call: TRBD1 (6 bases). V lost 9 bases, J lost 5 bases, and 16 bases lay in between. This CDR3 is 13 amino acids long. The V gene's germline CDR1 is MDHEN and CDR2 SYDVKM. Written as DNA, the CDR3 is TGTGCCAGTTCGACAGGCCTGGGTTATGGCTACACCTTC. Amino acid sequence: CASSTGLGYGYTF.

This chain joins TRBV11-2 and TRBJ2-5; no definite D call. The V gene's germline CDR1 is SGHAT and CDR2 FQNNGV. Trimming took 5 bases from V and 5 from J, leaving 18 bases between them. CDR3 length: 15 amino acids. The DNA of the CDR3 is TGTGCCAGCAGCCCCCATAACGCAGGATATGAGACCCAGTACTTC. Protein product: CASSPHNAGYETQYF.

This clonotype appeared many times. The V call is TRBV10-3, the J call TRBJ2-5; 10 nucleotides match TRBD1. Per the germline V gene, CDR1 is ENHRY and CDR2 is SYGVKD. V shed 3 bases and J 13 bases; nucleotides not matched to a gene: 8. CDR3 length: 13 residues. This chain's CDR3 is CAISDGTGAPMYF. DNA of the CDR3: TGTGCCATCAGTGACGGGACAGGGGCGCCCATGTACTTC.

V and J are TRBV4-1 and TRBJ2-2, with D possibly matching TRBD1 (6 bases). The CDR3 loop spans 16 amino acids. V gave up 4 bases and J gave up 0 bases, with 12 bases separating them. Per the germline V gene, CDR1 is MGHRA and CDR2 is YSYEKL. This CDR3 reads CASSPHGQPNTGELFF. CDR3 bases: TGCGCCAGCAGCCCCCACGGACAGCCGAACACCGGGGAGCTGTTTTTT.

The rearrangement links TRBV18 to TRBJ2-3; 7 positions match TRBD1. This CDR3 region has 15 residues. Germline assignment: CDR1 KGHSH and CDR2 LQKENI. The V and J ends lost 2 bases and 2 bases, in that order; junction bases with no gene match: 4. The CDR3 DNA reads TGTGCCAGCTCACCAGACAGGGTGGACACAGATACGCAGTATTTT. Its protein product is CASSPDRVDTDTQYF.

The rearrangement uses TRBV7-2 and TRBJ1-3; 9 bases fit TRBD1. This CDR3 has 14 residues. CDR1 and CDR2 (germline): SGHTA, FQGNSA. J gave up 6 bases and V 5 bases, and 5 bases lay outside the gene matches. The CDR3 DNA reads TGTGCCAGCAGCCAAAGGACAGGGGCAAACACCATATATTTT. Encoded protein: CASSQRTGANTIYF.

With regard to this clonotype: A read error may be the cause here, since a much bigger clone is one base away. This chain uses TRBV12-3 or TRBV12-4 with TRBJ2-1; D is ambiguous. The CDR3 spans 12 residues. The CDR3 coding sequence is TGTGCCAACAGTCTGGAGTGGGTTGAGCAGTTCTTC. It yields the protein CANSLEWVEQFF.

The rearrangement links TRBV7-2 to TRBJ2-5; 14 nucleotides line up with TRBD2. CDR1 is SGHTA and CDR2 is FQGNSA in the germline V gene. This CDR3 contains 16 residues. Trimming took 5 bases from V and 4 from J; bases not matched to a gene: 6. As DNA, the CDR3 is TGTGCCAGCAGCCGAACAGGACTAGCGGGGGGAGAGACCCAGTACTTC. It codes for CASSRTGLAGGETQYF.

This clonotype has only a few counts. This chain uses TRBV11-1 with TRBJ2-2, with D perhaps being TRBD1 or TRBD2 (5 bases each). V shed 5 bases and J shed 2 bases, with 21 bases lying between them. Germline V gene data show CDR1 as SGHAT and CDR2 as FQDESV (reference sequence). This CDR3 contains 18 residues. In nucleotides, the CDR3 is TGTGCCAGCAGCGGCTATCAGGGAGCCCAAAGAAACACCGGGGAGCTGTTTTTT. Translation gives CASSGYQGAQRNTGELFF.

The rearrangement links TRBV20-1 to TRBJ2-2, with unresolved D. The germline V gene encodes CDR1 DFQATT and CDR2 SNEGSKA (reference sequence). This CDR3 has 13 residues. V gave up 3 bases and J gave up 6 bases, with 11 bases separating them. CDR3 sequence (DNA): TGCAGTGCTAGGGAGTTCAACGCCGGGGAGCTGTTTTTT. Its protein product is CSAREFNAGELFF.

This clonotype occurred a few times. The chain joins TRBV12-3 or TRBV12-4 to TRBJ1-1; possible D gene TRBD1, 5 bases. The CDR3 has 12 residues. V was pared by 6 bases and J by 8 bases, with 13 bases between. The CDR3 region is CASRVKGMEAFF. The CDR3 bases are TGTGCCAGCAGAGTTAAGGGGATGGAAGCTTTCTTT.

This clonotype showed up many times. The chain carries TRBV12-3 or TRBV12-4 and TRBJ2-1; TRBD2 matches 10 bases. V was pared by 9 bases and J by 4 bases, with 15 bases of the junction left unmatched. This CDR3 has 17 amino acids. CDR3 protein: CASTKPLAGDLYNEQFF. The DNA for the CDR3 is TGTGCCAGTACTAAACCTCTAGCGGGAGACTTGTACAATGAGCAGTTCTTC.

This chain joins TRBV25-1 and TRBJ1-6; D gene ambiguous. Germline CDR1 MGHDK, CDR2 SYGVNS. The CDR3 is made up of 15 amino acids. V gave up 2 bases and J gave up 8 bases, with 13 bases separating them. The CDR3 sequence: CASSEDRPGHSPLHF. The CDR3 DNA follows: TGTGCCAGCAGTGAAGACCGCCCAGGCCATTCACCCCTCCACTTT.

The chain uses TRBV27 and TRBJ2-3, with D possibly called TRBD1 or TRBD2 (6 bases each). With 5 bases removed from V and 3 bases from J, the gap between germline ends came to 18 bases. In germline, CDR1 is MNHEY, CDR2 SMNVEV (reference sequence). This CDR3 has 16 residues. CDR3 amino acids: CASSPLEGVLTDTQYF. The CDR3 coding sequence is TGTGCCAGCAGTCCCCTGGAGGGGGTATTAACAGATACGCAGTATTTT.

This clonotype was seen only a few times. The V gene is TRBV5-1, the J gene TRBJ1-2; 9 bases match TRBD1. V lost 4 bases and J lost 4; bases outside the gene matches: 11. Germline V gene sequence: CDR1 SGHRS, CDR2 YFSETQ. The CDR3 sequence is 16 residues long. The CDR3 loop reads CASSGGDRVTSYGYTF. The CDR3 region has the DNA TGCGCCAGCAGCGGAGGGGACAGGGTAACGAGCTATGGCTACACCTTC.

The chain employs TRBV6-1 and TRBJ1-5; 9 nucleotides agree with TRBD1. CDR3 length: 17 amino acids. Looked up from germline, CDR1 is MNHNS and CDR2 is SASEGT. Trimming at V came to 6 bases and at J to 3 bases, leaving 12 bases not matched to a gene. The CDR3 nucleotides read TGTGCCAGCAGCGATCGGCGGGGGACAGGGCACAATCAGCCCCAGCATTTT. Translation: CASSDRRGTGHNQPQHF.

V and J are TRBV9 and TRBJ2-2; TRBD2 aligns across 7 bases. V lost 1 base to trimming and J lost 2 bases; unmatched junction nucleotides: 8. The CDR3 is 17 residues long. Germline loops: CDR1 SGDLS, CDR2 YYNGEE. The CDR3 DNA reads as TGTGCCAGCAGCGTAACGGGACTATCTTATAACACCGGGGAGCTGTTTTTT. This encodes CASSVTGLSYNTGELFF.

This chain uses TRBV6-2 or TRBV6-3 with TRBJ2-7; possible D gene TRBD1, 6 bases. This CDR3 has 16 residues. Trimming left V 5 bases short and J 3 bases short, with 20 bases between. Germline CDR1 reads MNHEY; CDR2 reads SVGEGT. This chain's CDR3 is CASSLPRAGDNYEQYF. The DNA for the CDR3 is TGTGCCAGCAGTCTACCGCGAGCTGGGGACAACTACGAGCAGTACTTC.